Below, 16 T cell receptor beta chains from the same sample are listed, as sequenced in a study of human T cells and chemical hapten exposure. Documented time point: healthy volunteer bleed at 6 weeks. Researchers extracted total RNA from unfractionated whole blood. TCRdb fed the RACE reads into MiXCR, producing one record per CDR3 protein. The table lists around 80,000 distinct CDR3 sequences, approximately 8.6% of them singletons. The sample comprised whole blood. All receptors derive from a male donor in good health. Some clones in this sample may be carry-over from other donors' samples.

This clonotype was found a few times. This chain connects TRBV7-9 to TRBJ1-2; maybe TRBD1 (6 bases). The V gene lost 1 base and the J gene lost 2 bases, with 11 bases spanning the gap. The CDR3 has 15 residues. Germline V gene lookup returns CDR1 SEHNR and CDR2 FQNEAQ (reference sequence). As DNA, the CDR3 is TGTGCCAGCAGCTTAGGACAGGCGCTAAACTATGGCTACACCTTC. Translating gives CASSLGQALNYGYTF.

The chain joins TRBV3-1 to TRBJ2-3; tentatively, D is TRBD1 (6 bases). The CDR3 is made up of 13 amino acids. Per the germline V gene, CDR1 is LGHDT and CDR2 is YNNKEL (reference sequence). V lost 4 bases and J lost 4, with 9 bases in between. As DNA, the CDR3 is TGTGCCAGCAGCCCCTCAGGGGCAGATACGCAGTATTTT. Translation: CASSPSGADTQYF.

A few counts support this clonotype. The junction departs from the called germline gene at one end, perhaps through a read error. In DNA form, the CDR3 reads TGTGCCAGCAGCCTAGCCGGACAGGGGGCGCGAAAGTCTGGGGCCAACGTCCTGACTTTC. This encodes CASSLAGQGARKSGANVLTF. V is TRBV7-9 and J is TRBJ2-6, with 11 bases that match TRBD1. The length of the CDR3 is 20 residues. From germline, CDR1 is SEHNR and CDR2 FQNEAQ (reference sequence). Together with reference TRBV7-9 and TRBJ2-6, the CDR3 gives the full variable domain: DTGVSQNPRHKITKRGQNVTFRCDPISEHNRLYWYRQTLGQGPEFLTYFQNEAQLEKSRLLSDRFSAERPKGSFSTLEIQRTEQGDSAMYLCASSLAGQGARKSGANVLTFGAGSRLTVL.

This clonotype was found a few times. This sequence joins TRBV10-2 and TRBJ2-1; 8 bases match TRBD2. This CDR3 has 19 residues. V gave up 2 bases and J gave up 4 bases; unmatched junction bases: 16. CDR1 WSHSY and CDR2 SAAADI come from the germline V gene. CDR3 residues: CASSEAGSGISPTYNEQFF. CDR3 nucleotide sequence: TGCGCCAGCAGTGAGGCCGGTAGCGGGATCTCCCCTACGTACAATGAGCAGTTCTTC.

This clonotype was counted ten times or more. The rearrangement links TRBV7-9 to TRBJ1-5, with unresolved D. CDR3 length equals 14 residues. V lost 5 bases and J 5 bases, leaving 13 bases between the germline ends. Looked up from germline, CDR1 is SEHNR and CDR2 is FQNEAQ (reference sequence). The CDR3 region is CASSDSEAYQPQHF. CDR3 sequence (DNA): TGTGCCAGCAGCGATTCAGAGGCCTATCAGCCCCAGCATTTT.

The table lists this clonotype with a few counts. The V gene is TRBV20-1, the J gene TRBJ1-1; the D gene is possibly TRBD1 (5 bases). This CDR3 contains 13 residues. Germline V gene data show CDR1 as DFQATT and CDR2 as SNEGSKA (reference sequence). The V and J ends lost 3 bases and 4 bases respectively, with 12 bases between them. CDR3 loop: CSARPGTGTEAFF. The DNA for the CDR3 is TGCAGTGCTAGGCCAGGGACGGGCACTGAAGCTTTCTTT.

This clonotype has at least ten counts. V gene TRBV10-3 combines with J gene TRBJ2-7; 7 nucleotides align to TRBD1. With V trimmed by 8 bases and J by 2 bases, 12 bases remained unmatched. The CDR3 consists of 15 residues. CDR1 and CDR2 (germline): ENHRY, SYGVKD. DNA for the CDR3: TGTGCCATCGGCACCGGGACAGCCAAAACCTACGAGCAGTACTTC. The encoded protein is CAIGTGTAKTYEQYF.

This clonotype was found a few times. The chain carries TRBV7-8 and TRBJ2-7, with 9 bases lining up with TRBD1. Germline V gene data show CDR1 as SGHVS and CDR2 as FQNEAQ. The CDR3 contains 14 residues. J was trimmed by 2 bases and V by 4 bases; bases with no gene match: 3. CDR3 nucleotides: TGTGCCAGCAGCTCGGGACAGGGCCCCTACGAGCAGTACTTC. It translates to CASSSGQGPYEQYF. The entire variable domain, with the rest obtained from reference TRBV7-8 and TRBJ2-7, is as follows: GAGVSQSPRYKVAKRGQDVALRCDPISGHVSLFWYQQALGQGPEFLTYFQNEAQLDKSGLPSDRFFAERPEGSVSTLKIQRTQQEDSAVYLCASSSGQGPYEQYFGPGTRLTVT.

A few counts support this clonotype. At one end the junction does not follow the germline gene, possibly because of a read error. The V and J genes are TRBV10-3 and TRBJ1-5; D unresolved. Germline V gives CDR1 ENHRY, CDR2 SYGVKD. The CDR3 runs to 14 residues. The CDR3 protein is CAISDRTANHPQHF. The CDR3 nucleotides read TGTGCCATCAGTGACCGGACCGCCAATCATCCCCAGCATTTT.

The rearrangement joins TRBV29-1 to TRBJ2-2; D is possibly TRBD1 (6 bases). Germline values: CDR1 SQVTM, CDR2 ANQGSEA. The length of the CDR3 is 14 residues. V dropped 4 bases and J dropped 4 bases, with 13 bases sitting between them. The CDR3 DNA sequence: TGCAGCGTTGTGAGAGACAGGTTCACCGGGGAGCTGTTTTTT. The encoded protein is CSVVRDRFTGELFF.

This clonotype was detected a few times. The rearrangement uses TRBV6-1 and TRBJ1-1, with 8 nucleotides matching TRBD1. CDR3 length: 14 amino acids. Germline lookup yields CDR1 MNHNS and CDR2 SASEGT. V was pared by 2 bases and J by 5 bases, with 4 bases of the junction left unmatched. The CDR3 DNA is TGTGCCAGCAGTGAATCCGACAGGGGAACTGAAGCTTTCTTT. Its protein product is CASSESDRGTEAFF.

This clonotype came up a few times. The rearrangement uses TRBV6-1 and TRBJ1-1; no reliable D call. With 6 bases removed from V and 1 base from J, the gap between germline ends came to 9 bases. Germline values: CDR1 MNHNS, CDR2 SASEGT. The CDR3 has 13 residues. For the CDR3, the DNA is TGTGCCAGCAGCCACGAAGAGAACACTGAAGCTTTCTTT. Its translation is CASSHEENTEAFF.

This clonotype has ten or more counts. CDR3 region: CASSSRRDRAVYEQYF. The CDR3 DNA follows: TGTGCCAGCAGTTCAAGGCGGGACAGGGCGGTCTACGAGCAGTACTTC. The J gene is TRBJ2-7, the V gene TRBV6-6, with 9 bases lining up with TRBD1. Germline CDR1 and CDR2: MNHNY and SVGAGI (reference sequence). The CDR3 sequence is 16 residues long. J was trimmed by 3 bases and V by 4 bases; bases with no gene match: 10.

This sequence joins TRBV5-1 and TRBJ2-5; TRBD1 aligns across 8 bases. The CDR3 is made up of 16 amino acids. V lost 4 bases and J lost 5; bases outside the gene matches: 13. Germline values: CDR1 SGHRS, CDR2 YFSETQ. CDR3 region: CASSPDPTGGGETQYF. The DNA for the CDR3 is TGCGCCAGCAGCCCGGACCCCACAGGGGGAGGCGAGACCCAGTACTTC.

In nucleotides, the CDR3 is TGTGCCAGCAGCCAAGGGCCCAATCAGCCCCAGCATTTT. This codes for CASSQGPNQPQHF. V gene TRBV4-2 combines with J gene TRBJ1-5; D remains ambiguous. The CDR3 totals 13 residues. Trimming removed 1 base at V and 3 bases at J, with 4 bases between. Germline V lookup: CDR1 LGHNA, CDR2 YNFKEQ.

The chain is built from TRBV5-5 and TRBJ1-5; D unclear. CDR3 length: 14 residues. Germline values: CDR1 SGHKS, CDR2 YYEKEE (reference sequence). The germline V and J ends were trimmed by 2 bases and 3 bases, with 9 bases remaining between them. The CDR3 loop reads CASSFVPVNQPQHF. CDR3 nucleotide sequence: TGTGCCAGCAGCTTCGTCCCTGTCAATCAGCCCCAGCATTTT.